The clone carrying this TCR beta chain appeared many times. Its matching antigen is unknown. These data are taken from a study of T cells after posttransplantation cyclophosphamide. Profiling relied on immunoSEQ multiplex PCR, and the TCRdb table lists in-frame clones only, not all of them. Altogether about 12,000 clones were found in the sample, and no singletons occur. Treatment was busulfan-fludarabine conditioning, a marrow graft, and cyclophosphamide on days +3 and +4. The study, taken as a whole, reports: Later post-transplant blood repertoires were often dominated by donor CD8+ memory clones.

The sample was PBMCs, taken after allogeneic stem cell transplant with posttransplant cyclophosphamide. The source of this sequence is a female patient between 40 and 50 years old who received an allogeneic stem cell transplant from a related donor, was CMV-positive, and had acute GVHD only. The graft donor may be the source of some T cells.

The CDR3: CASSLEVSGGSTDTQYF. The CDR3 nucleotides read TGTGCCAGCAGCTTGGAGGTTAGCGGGGGGAGCACAGATACGCAGTATTTT. The V and J genes are TRBV5-4 and TRBJ2-3; 10 bases line up with TRBD2. CDR1 and CDR2 (germline): SGHNT, YYREEE (reference sequence). The CDR3 consists of 17 residues. The junction had 4 bases not matched to a gene; V was cut back by 0 bases and J by 0 bases.